The 30 T cell receptor beta chains given below trace back to one sample, sequenced in a study of blood T cell repertoires in COVID-19. The data were produced by immunoSEQ multiplex PCR, yet TCRdb's version contains in-frame clones alone and is incomplete. This table has some 200,000 clones, 84% appearing once. The sample comprised peripheral blood. The receptor source for this set is a woman aged 30 to 39 who had recovered from COVID-19.

This clone was observed a single time. This chain links TRBV15 with TRBJ2-7, with TRBD2 identical over 7 bases. V shed 3 bases and J 5 bases; nucleotides not matched to a gene: 7. CDR3 length: 14 residues. Germline V gene data show CDR1 as LNHNV and CDR2 as YYDKDF (reference sequence). This chain's CDR3 is CATSRQRGVHEQYF. For the CDR3, the DNA is TGTGCCACCAGCAGGCAACGGGGGGTGCACGAGCAGTACTTC.

The chain links TRBV2 to TRBJ2-3, with D possibly being TRBD1 (6 bases). The CDR3 extends over 14 amino acids. Looked up from germline, CDR1 is SNHLY and CDR2 is FYNNEI. V was shortened by 4 bases and J by 2 bases, with 10 bases between the two germline ends. DNA of the CDR3: TGTGCCAGCAGTGGGGACAAAAACACAGATACGCAGTATTTT. As protein: CASSGDKNTDTQYF. Full variable domain (missing parts from reference TRBV2 and TRBJ2-3): EPEVTQTPSHQVTQMGQEVILRCVPISNHLYFYWYRQILGQKVEFLVSFYNNEISEKSEIFDDQFSVERPDGSNFTLKIRSTKLEDSAMYFCASSGDKNTDTQYFGPGTRLTVL.

The chain couples TRBV28 to TRBJ1-2; D may be TRBD1 (5 bases). Deletions cut 6 bases from V and 5 bases from J, with 19 bases between. CDR3 size: 15 residues. In germline, CDR1 is MDHEN, CDR2 SYDVKM. In DNA, the CDR3 is TGTGCCAGCAGGGTGGGGGGAGGATTCACTTATGGCTACACCTTC. This translates into CASRVGGGFTYGYTF.

The sample holds a few counts of this clone. This chain uses TRBV11-1 with TRBJ1-2; D uncertain. The CDR3 sequence is 12 residues long. The V and J ends lost 1 base and 8 bases respectively, with 8 bases between them. Per the germline V gene, CDR1 is SGHAT and CDR2 is FQDESV (reference sequence). Written as DNA, the CDR3 is TGTGCCAGCAGCTTAGATACGGGAGGCTACACCTTC. Its translation is CASSLDTGGYTF.

This chain links TRBV10-1 with TRBJ2-2, with TRBD2 matching over 14 bases. J gave up 1 base and V 9 bases, and 4 bases lay outside the gene matches. Germline V gene sequence: CDR1 WNHNN, CDR2 SYGVQD (reference sequence). There are 16 residues in the CDR3. The DNA of the CDR3 is TGCGCCAGGTGGACTAGCGGGAGGAAGAACACCGGGGAGCTGTTTTTT. It is translated as CARWTSGRKNTGELFF.

The chain links TRBV5-4 to TRBJ2-3, with 11 bases aligning to TRBD2. The germline CDR1 and CDR2 sequences are SGHNT and YYREEE (reference sequence). CDR3 length: 14 residues. V dropped 5 bases and J dropped 7; count of bases not matched to a gene: 6. For the CDR3, the DNA is TGTGCCAGCAGAACCGGGACTAGCGGAAATACGCAGTATTTT. Translated: CASRTGTSGNTQYF.

The rearrangement joins TRBV19 to TRBJ2-1, with a tentative D call TRBD1 (6 bases). The CDR3 totals 14 residues. CDR1 is LNHDA, CDR2 SQIVND, per germline (reference sequence). V dropped 6 bases and J dropped 9 bases, with 18 bases sitting between them. The CDR3 nucleotides are TGTGCCAGTAGCCCCCAGGGGCCCATCACTGAGCAGTTCTTC. This sequence encodes CASSPQGPITEQFF.

The rearrangement uses TRBV5-1 and TRBJ2-1; D possibly corresponds to TRBD2 (5 bases). V lost 4 bases and J 4 bases, leaving 12 bases between the germline ends. This CDR3 has 14 amino acids. Per germline, CDR1 SGHRS and CDR2 YFSETQ. CDR3 nucleotides: TGCGCCAGCAGCCCCAGCGGAAATTACAATGAGCAGTTCTTC. It is translated as CASSPSGNYNEQFF.

This clone was observed a single time. This CDR3 is also generated by other DNA sequences in the sample. The chain links TRBV5-1 to TRBJ2-7; possible D gene TRBD2, 5 bases. The V end was cut by 0 bases, the J end by 4 bases, with 8 bases between. CDR3 length equals 13 residues. Germline V lookup: CDR1 SGHRS, CDR2 YFSETQ. The CDR3 nucleotides are TGCGCCAGCAGCTTGGGTGGCGGGTACGAGCAGTACTTC. It specifies CASSLGGGYEQYF.

This chain connects TRBV27 to TRBJ2-1, with 10 positions matching TRBD2. CDR3 length: 18 residues. Germline loops: CDR1 MNHEY, CDR2 SMNVEV (reference sequence). With V trimmed by 4 bases and J by 9 bases, 18 bases remained unmatched. Written as DNA, the CDR3 is TGTGCCAGCAGTTCCCCCTGGGGACTAAGCGGGAGGGCTAGTGAGCAGTTCTTC. As protein: CASSSPWGLSGRASEQFF.

This chain uses TRBV6-5 with TRBJ2-7; TRBD2 matches 8 bases. Looked up from germline, CDR1 is MNHEY and CDR2 is SVGAGI. The CDR3 sequence is 15 residues long. The V segment lost 6 bases and the J segment 7 bases; nucleotides outside the gene matches: 14. CDR3 amino acids: CASSRAGGTLGEQYF. In nucleotides, the CDR3 is TGTGCCAGCAGCCGCGCGGGAGGAACGTTGGGGGAGCAGTACTTC.

The genes are TRBV13 and TRBJ1-1; 8 bases agree with TRBD1. Losses at the gene ends were 4 bases for V and 9 bases for J; bases not matched to a gene: 7. Germline CDR1 PRHDT, CDR2 FYEKMQ (reference sequence). The CDR3 extends over 13 amino acids. CDR3 nucleotides: TGTGCCAGCAGCTCGGGACAGGCTGCCCAAGCTTTCTTT. It specifies CASSSGQAAQAFF.

V gene TRBV6-1 combines with J gene TRBJ2-5; D might be TRBD2 (6 bases). With 5 bases removed from V and 1 base from J, the gap between germline ends came to 11 bases. The CDR3 length is 14 residues. CDR1 and CDR2 (germline): MNHNS, SASEGT. The CDR3 nucleotides are TGTGCCAGCAGTTCCCGGGACTCCCAAGAGACCCAGTACTTC. This translates into CASSSRDSQETQYF.

The rearrangement uses TRBV27 and TRBJ2-5; no firm D call. With 6 bases removed from V and 4 bases from J, the gap between germline ends came to 9 bases. The CDR3 spans 12 residues. Per the germline V gene, CDR1 is MNHEY and CDR2 is SMNVEV (reference sequence). CDR3 protein: CASRERRETQYF. For the CDR3, the DNA is TGTGCCAGCAGGGAGAGAAGAGAGACCCAGTACTTC.

This sequence joins TRBV11-2 and TRBJ2-7; 7 bases are a match to TRBD2. This CDR3 comprises 12 residues. CDR1 SGHAT and CDR2 FQNNGV come from the germline V gene. V lost 2 bases, J lost 6 bases, and 1 base stayed unmatched. CDR3 loop: CASSLSSGEQYF. CDR3 nucleotide sequence: TGTGCCAGCAGCTTATCTAGCGGCGAGCAGTACTTC.

The chain has TRBV28 and TRBJ2-1, with 7 bases lining up with TRBD1. This CDR3 has 14 residues. Germline lookup yields CDR1 MDHEN and CDR2 SYDVKM. Losses at the gene ends were 6 bases for V and 6 bases for J; bases not matched to a gene: 8. CDR3 sequence: CASSFDRAGNEQFF. The DNA for the CDR3 is TGTGCCAGCAGCTTTGACAGGGCGGGCAATGAGCAGTTCTTC.

The chain recombines TRBV7-8 with TRBJ2-1, with 8 bases aligning to TRBD1. With V trimmed by 3 bases and J by 7 bases, 17 bases remained unmatched. The CDR3 consists of 18 residues. The germline V gene has CDR1 SGHVS and CDR2 FQNEAQ. CDR3 sequence: CASSFGMRRTGRRNEQFF. The CDR3 DNA sequence: TGTGCCAGCAGCTTTGGGATGAGAAGGACAGGGAGGAGAAATGAGCAGTTCTTC. Looking up the rest from reference TRBV7-8 and TRBJ2-1 gives the full variable domain: GAGVSQSPRYKVAKRGQDVALRCDPISGHVSLFWYQQALGQGPEFLTYFQNEAQLDKSGLPSDRFFAERPEGSVSTLKIQRTQQEDSAVYLCASSFGMRRTGRRNEQFFGPGTRLTVL.

The chain has TRBV19 and TRBJ2-7, with 10 bases aligning to TRBD1. The CDR3 has 17 residues. V gave up 5 bases and J gave up 2 bases; unmatched junction bases: 12. Germline loops: CDR1 LNHDA, CDR2 SQIVND (reference sequence). Here the CDR3 reads CASSPRSWTGGAYEQYF. In DNA, the CDR3 is TGTGCCAGTAGTCCCCGTTCGTGGACAGGGGGAGCCTACGAGCAGTACTTC.

The chain uses TRBV19 and TRBJ2-7; D gene unclear. Trimming pared 6 bases from V and 0 bases from J, leaving 12 bases between. The germline gives CDR1 LNHDA, CDR2 SQIVND (reference sequence). The CDR3 loop spans 14 amino acids. The CDR3 region has the DNA TGTGCCAGTAGCATTGACACGACCTCCTACGAGCAGTACTTC. Its translation is CASSIDTTSYEQYF.

V is TRBV6-5 and J is TRBJ2-3; 7 positions agree with TRBD2. V was pared by 5 bases and J by 5 bases, with 10 bases of the junction left unmatched. This CDR3 contains 15 residues. The germline V gene encodes CDR1 MNHEY and CDR2 SVGAGI. This CDR3 reads CASSPPGLERDTQYF. CDR3 DNA: TGTGCCAGCAGTCCCCCCGGACTAGAAAGAGATACGCAGTATTTT.

The chain combines TRBV30 with TRBJ2-1, with a possible D match to TRBD2 (5 bases). This CDR3 has 13 residues. V was pared by 0 bases and J by 6 bases, with 9 bases between. Germline V gene data show CDR1 as GTSNPN and CDR2 as SVGIG (reference sequence). CDR3 DNA: TGTGCCTGGAGTGTACTCGGAGGCAATGAGCAGTTCTTC. This encodes CAWSVLGGNEQFF.

The J gene is TRBJ2-3, the V gene TRBV18; TRBD2 might be the D (6 bases). V shed 1 base and J shed 1 base, with 6 bases lying between them. The CDR3 is 14 residues long. The germline V gene has CDR1 KGHSH and CDR2 LQKENI. The CDR3 is CASSPLAGTDTQYF. For the CDR3, the DNA is TGTGCCAGCTCACCACTAGCGGGCACAGATACGCAGTATTTT.

The J gene is TRBJ2-2, the V gene TRBV10-1; no clear D. This CDR3 is built from 13 residues. The V and J ends lost 10 bases and 1 base respectively, with 10 bases between them. Germline CDR1 reads WNHNN; CDR2 reads SYGVQD (reference sequence). The CDR3 region has the DNA TGCGCCACCTCATTACAGAACACCGGGGAGCTGTTTTTT. Amino acids: CATSLQNTGELFF.

This chain links TRBV28 with TRBJ1-1; TRBD1 might be the D (6 bases). V dropped 5 bases and J dropped 4 bases, with 14 bases sitting between them. Per germline, CDR1 MDHEN and CDR2 SYDVKM. The CDR3 runs 14 residues. This CDR3 is CASSTGYEGTEAFF. CDR3 nucleotides: TGTGCCAGCAGTACAGGGTATGAGGGCACTGAAGCTTTCTTT.

V is TRBV7-8 and J is TRBJ1-1; D gene ambiguous. Germline assignment: CDR1 SGHVS and CDR2 FQNEAQ. CDR3 length: 14 residues. V lost 6 bases and J 0 bases, leaving 11 bases between the germline ends. As DNA, the CDR3 is TGTGCCAGCAGTCTAGACCCGATGAACACTGAAGCTTTCTTT. This translates into CASSLDPMNTEAFF. Together with reference TRBV7-8 and TRBJ1-1, the CDR3 gives the full variable domain: GAGVSQSPRYKVAKRGQDVALRCDPISGHVSLFWYQQALGQGPEFLTYFQNEAQLDKSGLPSDRFFAERPEGSVSTLKIQRTQQEDSAVYLCASSLDPMNTEAFFGQGTRLTVV.

The chain uses TRBV9 and TRBJ1-5; D call uncertain. Deletions cut 4 bases from V and 2 bases from J, with 13 bases between. Germline CDR1 SGDLS, CDR2 YYNGEE. The CDR3 runs to 15 residues. The DNA for the CDR3 is TGTGCCAGCAGCTTATCTGAGGGTCGCAATCAGCCCCAGCATTTT. It translates to CASSLSEGRNQPQHF.

Notes on this clone: The germline gene is not matched at one end of the junction; a read error may be the cause. The chain combines TRBV7-6 with TRBJ1-5, with D maybe TRBD1 (5 bases). The CDR3 sequence is 14 residues long. Germline-derived CDR1 and CDR2 are SGHVS and FNYEAQ. The chain's CDR3 is CASSLGRGNQPQHF. The CDR3 DNA follows: TGTGCCAGCAGCTTAGGGAGGGGCAACCAGCCCCAGCATTTT.

The chain couples TRBV28 to TRBJ2-7; TRBD1 matches at 7 bases. Per germline, CDR1 MDHEN and CDR2 SYDVKM. The CDR3 has 15 amino acids. V gave up 4 bases and J gave up 0 bases; unmatched junction bases: 6. The CDR3 sequence: CASSWLGTVSYEQYF. Written as DNA, the CDR3 is TGTGCCAGCAGTTGGCTGGGGACAGTCTCCTACGAGCAGTACTTC.

CDR3 protein: CASSVGSPGNNEKLFF. The CDR3 bases are TGTGCCAGCTCCGTCGGTTCCCCGGGTAATAATGAAAAACTGTTTTTT. The rearrangement joins TRBV18 to TRBJ1-4; D gene unclear. The CDR3 length is 16 residues. The germline V gene encodes CDR1 KGHSH and CDR2 LQKENI. The V and J ends lost 6 bases and 4 bases respectively, with 18 bases between them.

The CDR3 sequence is CASTGTWEETQYF. As DNA, the CDR3 is TGTGCCAGCACCGGGACTTGGGAAGAGACCCAGTACTTC. V gene TRBV7-2 combines with J gene TRBJ2-5; a weak D match, TRBD2 (6 bases). Germline V gives CDR1 SGHTA, CDR2 FQGNSA. V lost 7 bases to trimming and J lost 3 bases, with 12 bases between them. This CDR3 spans 13 amino acids.